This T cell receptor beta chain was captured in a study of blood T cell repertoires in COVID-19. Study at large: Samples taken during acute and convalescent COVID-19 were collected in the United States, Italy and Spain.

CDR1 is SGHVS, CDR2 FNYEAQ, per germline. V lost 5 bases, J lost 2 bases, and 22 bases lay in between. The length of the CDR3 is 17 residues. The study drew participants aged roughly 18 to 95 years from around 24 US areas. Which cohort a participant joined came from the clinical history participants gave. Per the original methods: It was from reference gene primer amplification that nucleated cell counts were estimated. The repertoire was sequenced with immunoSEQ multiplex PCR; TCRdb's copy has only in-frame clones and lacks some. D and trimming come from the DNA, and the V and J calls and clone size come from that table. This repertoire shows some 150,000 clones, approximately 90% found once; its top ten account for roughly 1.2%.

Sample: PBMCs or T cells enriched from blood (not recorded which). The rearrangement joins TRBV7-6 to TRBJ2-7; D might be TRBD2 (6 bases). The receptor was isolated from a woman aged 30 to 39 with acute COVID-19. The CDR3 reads CASSPFRPKRVTYEQYF. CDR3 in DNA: TGTGCCAGCAGCCCATTTCGGCCCAAGCGGGTAACCTACGAGCAGTACTTC.